Following are 3 T cell receptor beta chains from one sample sequenced in a study of shared clonotypes between healthy human individuals. The table came from immunoSEQ multiplex PCR; TCRdb's copy has only in-frame clones and leaves some out. The table shows over a million clones, with over 95% occurring only once. Sequencing was performed on naive CD4+ T cells sorted from blood. Subset specified: CD45RA+ positively selected. The receptors here all came from a man younger than 45 in good health.

The CDR3 DNA is TGCGCCACCTCGGGCGGGGGGGACTACAATGAGCAGTTCTTC. Translation: CATSGGGDYNEQFF. The J gene is TRBJ2-1, the V gene TRBV5-1, with TRBD2 identical over 9 bases. The CDR3 totals 14 residues. Germline-derived CDR1 and CDR2 are SGHRS and YFSETQ. The J segment lost 3 bases and the V segment lost 9 bases, leaving 7 bases of the junction unmatched.

This rearrangement joins TRBV7-9 to TRBJ2-7, with 8 positions matching TRBD2. V lost 7 bases and J lost 3; bases outside the gene matches: 11. CDR1 SEHNR and CDR2 FQNEAQ come from the germline V gene (reference sequence). CDR3 size: 15 residues. CDR3 region: CASILLTSAVYEQYF. CDR3 coding DNA: TGTGCCAGCATACTTTTGACTAGCGCGGTCTACGAGCAGTACTTC.

The chain combines TRBV5-4 with TRBJ2-1; maybe TRBD1 (6 bases). Germline V CDR1 and CDR2: SGHNT, YYREEE (reference sequence). V lost 3 bases to trimming and J lost 7 bases, with 17 bases between them. This CDR3 spans 15 amino acids. CDR3 protein: CASSSGQGVWNEQFF. CDR3 sequence (DNA): TGTGCCAGCAGCTCGGGACAAGGGGTATGGAATGAGCAGTTCTTC.